These 31 T cell receptor beta chains came from one sample sequenced in a study of PD-1 blockade in classical Hodgkin lymphoma (dated by TCRdb to 2020 to 2021). The receptor library was made with the immunoSEQ multiplex PCR assay. Sourced from immuneACCESS, this table was stored by TCRdb with only in-frame sequences that have V and J called. A share of the clones is absent; for the studies checked, an unresolved V gene accounts for under half, and the remainder has no known explanation. This sample gives roughly 13,000 clones in total; 84% of them show up just once. Roughly 24% of the sample is held by the ten biggest clonotypes. Per the publication, the time point label means: cycle 1 day 1 (C1D1), immediately before nivolumab initiation. Every trial patient had relapsed following autologous stem cell transplantation, and prior brentuximab vedotin exposure was what differed among cohorts A, B and C.

This sample comprised peripheral blood mononuclear cells (PBMCs), obtained at baseline. The receptors were sampled from a human donor with classical Hodgkin lymphoma.

V and J are TRBV7-2 and TRBJ2-1; D might be TRBD2 (6 bases). The germline gives CDR1 SGHTA, CDR2 FQGNSA. The V end was cut by 1 base, the J end by 5 bases, with 15 bases between. The CDR3 loop spans 16 amino acids. In DNA, the CDR3 is TGTGCCAGCAGCTTAGTCGGCGGGAACACCCACAATGAGCAGTTCTTC. This sequence encodes CASSLVGGNTHNEQFF.

The gene calls are TRBV5-1 and TRBJ1-1; D is unresolved. The CDR3 covers 13 residues. Germline CDR1 reads SGHRS; CDR2 reads YFSETQ. Trimming cost V 1 base and J 6 bases, with 10 bases left between them. The CDR3 here is CASSLSGGSEAFF. The CDR3 region has the DNA TGCGCCAGCAGCTTGTCGGGAGGATCTGAAGCTTTCTTT.

V and J are TRBV19 and TRBJ2-5; 8 bases are a match to TRBD2. V dropped 5 bases and J dropped 2; count of bases not matched to a gene: 7. This CDR3 has 15 amino acids. The germline V gene has CDR1 LNHDA and CDR2 SQIVND (reference sequence). The CDR3 coding sequence is TGTGCCAGTAGTGGAATACTAGCGGCGCAAGAGACCCAGTACTTC. It is translated as CASSGILAAQETQYF.

This chain links TRBV5-4 with TRBJ2-2; 11 positions agree with TRBD1. The trim removed 5 bases at V and 0 bases at J, leaving 6 bases unmatched. This CDR3 region has 17 residues. The germline V gene has CDR1 SGHNT and CDR2 YYREEE (reference sequence). The CDR3 is CASRRDRGSTNTGELFF. The CDR3 DNA reads TGTGCCAGCAGGAGGGACAGGGGGAGCACGAACACCGGGGAGCTGTTTTTT.

This sequence joins TRBV19 and TRBJ2-3; TRBD2 agrees at 7 bases. V was clipped by 3 bases and J by 0 bases; unmatched bases: 0. The CDR3 spans 14 residues. Germline lookup yields CDR1 LNHDA and CDR2 SQIVND (reference sequence). For the CDR3, the DNA is TGTGCCAGTAGTATGGGAGGGAGCACAGATACGCAGTATTTT. Residues: CASSMGGSTDTQYF.

The chain employs TRBV20-1 and TRBJ2-5, with D maybe TRBD2 (6 bases). V was shortened by 5 bases and J by 3 bases, with 7 bases between the two germline ends. Germline values: CDR1 DFQATT, CDR2 SNEGSKA (reference sequence). The CDR3 extends over 11 amino acids. CDR3 DNA: TGCAGTGCTTTAGCGGAAGAGACCCAGTACTTC. Translating gives CSALAEETQYF.

The V call is TRBV7-2, the J call TRBJ2-1; D unclear. The CDR3 extends over 16 amino acids. Germline CDR1 reads SGHTA; CDR2 reads FQGNSA. V lost 2 bases, J lost 0 bases, and 11 bases lay in between. Written as DNA, the CDR3 is TGTGCCAGCAGCTTACAGGTTTCCAGCTCCTACAATGAGCAGTTCTTC. This translates into CASSLQVSSSYNEQFF.

The sample holds a few counts of this clone. V gene TRBV29-1 combines with J gene TRBJ1-3, with D possibly being TRBD1 (5 bases). V was clipped by 4 bases and J by 1 base, with 20 bases between them. The CDR3 length is 17 residues. Germline V gene sequence: CDR1 SQVTM, CDR2 ANQGSEA. CDR3 protein: CSVAGGPGDRSGNTIYF. The CDR3 DNA is TGCAGCGTTGCGGGGGGTCCGGGTGACAGATCTGGAAACACCATATATTTT.

This sequence joins TRBV4-2 and TRBJ2-7; the D gene is possibly TRBD2 (6 bases). Germline assignment: CDR1 LGHNA and CDR2 YNFKEQ. This CDR3 has 15 residues. Trimming removed 0 bases from V and 2 bases from J, with 11 bases in between. CDR3 DNA sequence: TGTGCCAGCAGCCAAGACCAGACTAGTACCTACGAGCAGTACTTC. Encoded protein: CASSQDQTSTYEQYF.

V and J are TRBV28 and TRBJ1-5; TRBD1 agrees at 9 bases. The germline V gene has CDR1 MDHEN and CDR2 SYDVKM. There are 14 residues in the CDR3. J lost 6 bases, V lost 5 bases, and 5 bases had no gene match. The CDR3 reads CASSTTGGVQPQHF. The CDR3 nucleotides read TGTGCCAGCAGTACGACAGGGGGTGTTCAGCCCCAGCATTTT.

The chain couples TRBV19 to TRBJ2-3; 8 nucleotides match TRBD2. The CDR3 spans 16 residues. CDR1 and CDR2 (germline): LNHDA, SQIVND (reference sequence). V was pared by 6 bases and J by 0 bases, with 8 bases of the junction left unmatched. CDR3 loop: CASSARLARSTDTQYF. The CDR3 nucleotides are TGTGCCAGTAGCGCGAGACTAGCGAGGAGCACAGATACGCAGTATTTT.

The CDR3 bases are TGTGCCATCAGTGATGTAACCCGCGGAGGCGGTCAGCCCCAGCATTTT. This codes for CAISDVTRGGGQPQHF. V usage is TRBV10-3 and J usage is TRBJ1-5; D is undetermined. The CDR3 is made up of 16 amino acids. Germline V CDR1 and CDR2: ENHRY, SYGVKD. The ends were cut back, 3 bases at V and 6 bases at J, with 18 bases in the middle.

This sequence joins TRBV5-4 and TRBJ2-2; 10 nucleotides line up with TRBD2. J gave up 8 bases and V 3 bases, and 7 bases lay outside the gene matches. CDR1 is SGHNT, CDR2 YYREEE, per germline (reference sequence). The CDR3 is made up of 15 amino acids. The CDR3 sequence is CASSSQREGRGELFF. The CDR3 DNA is TGTGCCAGCAGCTCCCAGCGGGAGGGCCGGGGGGAGCTGTTTTTT.

The chain joins TRBV19 to TRBJ2-1; 7 nucleotides align to TRBD2. CDR1 and CDR2 (germline): LNHDA, SQIVND (reference sequence). Trimming at V came to 4 bases and at J to 4 bases, leaving 7 bases not matched to a gene. The CDR3 spans 15 residues. CDR3 protein: CASSKERGKYNEQFF. The CDR3 region has the DNA TGTGCCAGTAGTAAAGAGCGGGGCAAATACAATGAGCAGTTCTTC.

V gene TRBV7-2 combines with J gene TRBJ1-3; D gene uncertain. Deletions cut 3 bases from V and 0 bases from J, with 6 bases between. This CDR3 spans 14 amino acids. Germline values: CDR1 SGHTA, CDR2 FQGNSA. The DNA of the CDR3 is TGTGCCAGCAGCTTCGTGGACTCTGGAAACACCATATATTTT. This codes for CASSFVDSGNTIYF.

This clone showed up just a few times. The CDR3 bases are TGTGCTAGTGGGCGATCGACAGGAGGCAGGAATGAGCAGTTCTTC. It encodes CASGRSTGGRNEQFF. The chain is built from TRBV12-5 and TRBJ2-1, with D possibly TRBD1 on 6 matching bases. Per germline, CDR1 LGHNT and CDR2 FRNRAP. V was pared by 6 bases and J by 7 bases, with 19 bases between. The length of the CDR3 is 15 residues.

The chain couples TRBV7-2 to TRBJ2-2; tentatively, D is TRBD2 (6 bases). V shed 0 bases and J shed 5 bases, with 10 bases lying between them. Germline V gene data show CDR1 as SGHTA and CDR2 as FQGNSA. The CDR3 loop spans 15 amino acids. Written as DNA, the CDR3 is TGTGCCAGCAGCTTAGCGGGAGCGGGTACCGGGGAGCTGTTTTTT. It codes for CASSLAGAGTGELFF.

The rearrangement joins TRBV7-6 to TRBJ2-1, with TRBD1 identical over 10 bases. The CDR3 sequence is 14 residues long. V trimming: 4 bases; J trimming: 6 bases; junction bases outside the gene matches: 3. CDR1 SGHVS and CDR2 FNYEAQ come from the germline V gene. CDR3 region: CASSSRTGGNEQFF. The CDR3 nucleotides are TGTGCCAGCAGCTCCCGGACAGGGGGCAATGAGCAGTTCTTC. The full variable domain, in which reference TRBV7-6 and TRBJ2-1 provide the parts outside the CDR3, is GAGVSQSPRYKVTKRGQDVALRCDPISGHVSLYWYRQALGQGPEFLTYFNYEAQQDKSGLPNDRFSAERPEGSISTLTIQRTEQRDSAMYRCASSSRTGGNEQFFGPGTRLTVL.

The CDR3 spells CATSGQGLHSAGNTIYF. The CDR3 DNA is TGTGCCACCTCAGGACAGGGCCTTCATAGTGCTGGAAACACCATATATTTT. V usage is TRBV19 and J usage is TRBJ1-3, with 8 nucleotides matching TRBD1. The CDR3 loop spans 17 amino acids. Germline CDR1 LNHDA, CDR2 SQIVND (reference sequence). Unmatched junction bases numbered 16, after V lost 10 bases and J lost 2 bases.

This clone was counted only a few times. The V and J genes are TRBV15 and TRBJ1-2; unclear D gene. The length of the CDR3 is 12 residues. The germline gives CDR1 LNHNV, CDR2 YYDKDF (reference sequence). Trimming took off 4 bases at V and 2 bases at J, with 5 bases between the two ends. The CDR3 sequence: CATSKGNYGYTF. The CDR3 DNA reads TGTGCCACCAGCAAAGGGAACTATGGCTACACCTTC.

V usage is TRBV15 and J usage is TRBJ2-7; TRBD1 is a possible D gene (5 bases). Trimming took off 0 bases at V and 12 bases at J, with 12 bases between the two ends. The CDR3 has 12 residues. Per the germline V gene, CDR1 is LNHNV and CDR2 is YYDKDF (reference sequence). This CDR3 is CATSRDKTGLYF. The CDR3 nucleotides are TGTGCCACCAGCAGAGATAAAACAGGCTTGTACTTC. The full variable domain, with the rest looked up from reference TRBV15 and TRBJ2-7, is DAMVIQNPRYQVTQFGKPVTLSCSQTLNHNVMYWYQQKSSQAPKLLFHYYDKDFNNEADTPDNFQSRRPNTSFCFLDIRSPGLGDTAMYLCATSRDKTGLYFGPGTRLTVT.

V is TRBV29-1 and J is TRBJ1-4; 7 bases line up with TRBD1. CDR1 and CDR2 (germline): SQVTM, ANQGSEA. The junction had 7 bases not matched to a gene; V was cut back by 7 bases and J by 8 bases. There are 12 residues in the CDR3. CDR3 sequence (DNA): TGCAGCGCTACAGGGGAGGACGAAAAACTGTTTTTT. Protein: CSATGEDEKLFF.

V is TRBV19 and J is TRBJ1-1, with 9 bases fitting TRBD1. CDR1 is LNHDA and CDR2 is SQIVND in the germline V gene (reference sequence). The V and J ends lost 6 bases and 4 bases, in that order; junction bases with no gene match: 0. The CDR3 has 12 residues. The CDR3 here is CASRDRGTEAFF. Here the CDR3 DNA reads TGTGCCAGTAGGGACAGGGGCACTGAAGCTTTCTTT.

The chain joins TRBV7-2 to TRBJ1-5; a possible D gene is TRBD1 (5 bases). V lost 1 base to trimming and J lost 2 bases, with 9 bases between them. The CDR3 is 15 residues long. Germline assignment: CDR1 SGHTA and CDR2 FQGNSA. The CDR3 sequence is CASSLDGGGNQPQHF. CDR3 nucleotide sequence: TGTGCCAGCAGCTTAGATGGAGGGGGCAATCAGCCCCAGCATTTT.

CDR3 DNA: TGTGCCAGCAGCTTTGGCGGCCTTACATTGGACATTCAGTACTTC. As protein: CASSFGGLTLDIQYF. The V call is TRBV7-2, the J call TRBJ2-4; D gene ambiguous. Germline V gene lookup returns CDR1 SGHTA and CDR2 FQGNSA. V was pared by 3 bases and J by 8 bases, with 17 bases between. The CDR3 is 15 amino acids.

This clone was found a few times. The chain uses TRBV19 and TRBJ2-2; D unclear. This CDR3 is built from 14 residues. V lost 2 bases and J lost 0, with 4 bases in between. CDR1 and CDR2 from the germline V gene are LNHDA and SQIVND (reference sequence). The CDR3 coding sequence is TGTGCCAGTAGTATACTAGCGAACACCGGGGAGCTGTTTTTT. This sequence encodes CASSILANTGELFF.

This chain uses TRBV7-3 with TRBJ2-6; D not certain. From germline, CDR1 is SGHTA and CDR2 FQGTGA. CDR3 length equals 16 residues. Trimming pared 5 bases from V and 0 bases from J, leaving 11 bases between. CDR3 DNA sequence: TGTGCCAGCAGCGACCCGACGGCCTCTGGGGCCAACGTCCTGACTTTC. Its protein product is CASSDPTASGANVLTF.

Here the CDR3 DNA reads TGTGCCAGCAGTCCAGGACAGCTAAATTCACCCCTCCACTTT. This sequence encodes CASSPGQLNSPLHF. The V and J genes are TRBV5-4 and TRBJ1-6; maybe TRBD1 (6 bases). CDR1 and CDR2 (germline): SGHNT, YYREEE (reference sequence). V lost 5 bases to trimming and J lost 7 bases, with 13 bases between them. CDR3 length: 14 amino acids.

This clone has a handful of counts. The chain combines TRBV6-1 with TRBJ1-2; D gene unclear. The germline CDR1 and CDR2 sequences are MNHNS and SASEGT. The CDR3 is 16 amino acids. With 3 bases removed from V and 0 bases from J, the gap between germline ends came to 14 bases. The CDR3 sequence is CASSDAGLPANYGYTF. As DNA, the CDR3 is TGTGCCAGCAGTGACGCCGGACTGCCTGCTAACTATGGCTACACCTTC.

The V and J genes are TRBV6-7 and TRBJ2-1; D gene unclear. TRBV6-7 is marked as an open reading frame, function uncertain. CDR3 length equals 15 residues. Between the trimmed V and J ends, which lost 4 bases and 3 bases, there was a span of 13 bases. The chain's CDR3 is CASSSSAYDYNEQFF. In nucleotides, the CDR3 is TGTGCCAGCAGTTCCTCTGCCTATGACTACAATGAGCAGTTCTTC.

The rearrangement joins TRBV19 to TRBJ1-5, with D perhaps matching TRBD1 (5 bases). This CDR3 spans 17 amino acids. Deletions cut 1 base from V and 0 bases from J, with 13 bases between. Germline V CDR1 and CDR2: LNHDA, SQIVND (reference sequence). The CDR3 nucleotides are TGTGCCAGTAGTATAGGGGCATGGACATTTAGCAATCAGCCCCAGCATTTT. Translating it yields CASSIGAWTFSNQPQHF.